The 27 T cell receptor beta chains presented below share a single source sample, sequenced in a study of blood T cell repertoires in COVID-19. The data were produced by immunoSEQ multiplex PCR, yet TCRdb's version contains in-frame clones alone and is incomplete. The table shows 220,000 or so clones, with about 81% occurring only once. Specimen: peripheral blood. These receptors all come from an elderly woman with COVID-19, enrolled during active disease.

V is TRBV11-2 and J is TRBJ1-2, with 10 bases matching TRBD1. The CDR3 runs to 15 residues. Per the germline V gene, CDR1 is SGHAT and CDR2 is FQNNGV. J lost 8 bases, V lost 6 bases, and 12 bases had no gene match. The CDR3 region has the DNA TGTGCCAGCAGAACCTTTAGAGGGACAGGGGTAGGCTACACCTTC. It yields the protein CASRTFRGTGVGYTF.

J is TRBJ2-5 and V is TRBV27, with 10 bases that match TRBD2. V was pared by 5 bases and J by 2 bases, with 14 bases of the junction left unmatched. Germline V gene lookup returns CDR1 MNHEY and CDR2 SMNVEV (reference sequence). The CDR3 runs to 18 residues. CDR3 protein: CASSTRKAGGPGQETQYF. DNA for the CDR3: TGTGCCAGCAGTACCAGGAAAGCGGGGGGGCCGGGTCAAGAGACCCAGTACTTC.

The chain combines TRBV7-9 with TRBJ1-2; the D is unclear. Germline CDR1 SEHNR, CDR2 FQNEAQ (reference sequence). Trimming shortened V by 6 bases and J by 4 bases, and 12 bases separated the two germline ends. There are 13 residues in the CDR3. CDR3 protein: CASRNRAAYGYTF. The CDR3 nucleotides read TGTGCCAGCAGGAACCGAGCCGCCTATGGCTACACCTTC. Together with reference TRBV7-9 and TRBJ1-2, the CDR3 gives the full variable domain: DTGVSQNPRHKITKRGQNVTFRCDPISEHNRLYWYRQTLGQGPEFLTYFQNEAQLEKSRLLSDRFSAERPKGSFSTLEIQRTEQGDSAMYLCASRNRAAYGYTFGSGTRLTVV.

The genes are TRBV5-1 and TRBJ1-3; D not resolved. Germline V gives CDR1 SGHRS, CDR2 YFSETQ. The CDR3 has 16 amino acids. V lost 3 bases and J 0 bases, leaving 13 bases between the germline ends. The DNA for the CDR3 is TGCGCCAGCAGCTCCGACCCGGGAAGCTCTGGAAACACCATATATTTT. Its protein is CASSSDPGSSGNTIYF.

This clone was recorded a few times. The chain combines TRBV18 with TRBJ1-1, with 7 bases fitting TRBD1. The CDR3 consists of 16 residues. V shed 0 bases and J 5 bases; nucleotides not matched to a gene: 9. Germline V lookup: CDR1 KGHSH, CDR2 LQKENI. CDR3 in DNA: TGTGCCAGCTCACCACCGAACAGGGGAACTGTAACTGAAGCTTTCTTT. Its protein product is CASSPPNRGTVTEAFF.

The rearrangement joins TRBV5-5 to TRBJ1-5; D gene unclear. V dropped 0 bases and J dropped 10 bases, with 14 bases sitting between them. Germline V gene lookup returns CDR1 SGHKS and CDR2 YYEKEE (reference sequence). The CDR3 loop spans 14 amino acids. CDR3 in amino acids: CASSLGTAGKPQHF. CDR3 nucleotides: TGTGCCAGCAGCTTGGGTACGGCCGGGAAACCCCAGCATTTT.

This clone occurred once. The chain joins TRBV2 to TRBJ1-1, with TRBD1 identical over 7 bases. This CDR3 region has 14 residues. V was pared by 6 bases and J by 9 bases, with 13 bases of the junction left unmatched. CDR1 SNHLY and CDR2 FYNNEI come from the germline V gene. Here the CDR3 DNA reads TGTGCCAGCAGGGACTATGGGACAGCACTGAAAGCTTTCTTT. Translation: CASRDYGTALKAFF.

The chain joins TRBV7-2 to TRBJ1-1, with D maybe TRBD1 (5 bases). Germline CDR1 is SGHTA and CDR2 is FQGNSA. CDR3 size: 13 residues. Trimming took off 4 bases at V and 7 bases at J, with 13 bases between the two ends. The CDR3 nucleotides are TGTGCCAGCAGCTCCGATCGGGGGGATGAAGCTTTCTTT. Translating it yields CASSSDRGDEAFF.

V gene TRBV28 combines with J gene TRBJ1-5, with 8 positions matching TRBD1. The junction had 8 bases not matched to a gene; V was cut back by 5 bases and J by 5 bases. The CDR3 is made up of 15 amino acids. Germline V CDR1 and CDR2: MDHEN, SYDVKM. The CDR3 region has the DNA TGTGCCAGCAGTGGACAGGGAGGGGGAGATCAGCCCCAGCATTTT. Amino acid sequence: CASSGQGGGDQPQHF. Based on the CDR3 plus reference TRBV28 and TRBJ1-5, the full variable domain is DVKVTQSSRYLVKRTGEKVFLECVQDMDHENMFWYRQDPGLGLRLIYFSYDVKMKEKGDIPEGYSVSREKKERFSLILESASTNQTSMYLCASSGQGGGDQPQHFGDGTRLSIL.

The CDR3 spells CASSRASTEYEQYF. The CDR3 region has the DNA TGTGCCAGCTCACGGGCGTCCACCGAATACGAGCAGTACTTC. V is TRBV18 and J is TRBJ2-7; D is uncertain. The CDR3 is made up of 14 amino acids. V lost 4 bases, J lost 4 bases, and 14 bases lay in between. Germline assignment: CDR1 KGHSH and CDR2 LQKENI.

V and J are TRBV28 and TRBJ1-2; D remains ambiguous. Germline lookup yields CDR1 MDHEN and CDR2 SYDVKM. There are 13 residues in the CDR3. V lost 5 bases and J lost 1, with 8 bases in between. The CDR3 sequence: CASSHQVNYGYTF. CDR3 bases: TGTGCCAGCAGTCACCAGGTTAACTATGGCTACACCTTC.

The chain combines TRBV4-3 with TRBJ2-1; D gene unclear. The CDR3 has 15 residues. With 1 base removed from V and 7 bases from J, the gap between germline ends came to 14 bases. Looked up from germline, CDR1 is LGHNA and CDR2 is YSLEER. The CDR3 sequence is CASSQGALNGNEQFF. The CDR3 bases are TGCGCCAGCAGCCAAGGGGCTCTTAATGGTAATGAGCAGTTCTTC.

The chain joins TRBV11-3 to TRBJ1-6; D gene uncertain. Trimming removed 1 base from V and 8 bases from J, with 12 bases in between. Germline V lookup: CDR1 SGHNT, CDR2 YENEEA. The CDR3 totals 15 residues. The CDR3 DNA reads as TGTGCCAGCAGCTTAGGTAGCGATAGACATTCACCCCTCCACTTT. Protein product: CASSLGSDRHSPLHF.

This clone showed up just a few times. DNA of the CDR3: TGTGCCAGCCGTCGGGGAAACACCATATATTTT. This codes for CASRRGNTIYF. The gene calls are TRBV9 and TRBJ1-3; D is unclear. Trimming removed 7 bases from V and 4 bases from J, with 6 bases in between. This CDR3 is 11 amino acids long. CDR1 is SGDLS and CDR2 is YYNGEE in the germline V gene.

This chain uses TRBV4-2 with TRBJ1-2; D not certain. The V and J ends lost 4 bases and 3 bases respectively, with 6 bases between them. Germline V gene sequence: CDR1 LGHNA, CDR2 YNFKEQ. This CDR3 has 12 amino acids. The CDR3 reads CASSRGDYGYTF. The CDR3 coding sequence is TGTGCCAGCAGCCGCGGGGACTATGGCTACACCTTC.

Only a few counts were recorded for this clone. The V and J genes are TRBV29-1 and TRBJ1-2; no definite D call. Germline CDR1 and CDR2: SQVTM and ANQGSEA. V lost 3 bases, J lost 8 bases, and 13 bases lay in between. This CDR3 is 12 amino acids long. As DNA, the CDR3 is TGCAGCGTTGAGGTGCCCGGCGGCGGCTACACCTTC. Its protein product is CSVEVPGGGYTF. The variable domain in full, completed from reference TRBV29-1 and TRBJ1-2, reads SAVISQKPSRDICQRGTSLTIQCQVDSQVTMMFWYRQQPGQSLTLIATANQGSEATYESGFVIDKFPISRPNLTFSTLTVSNMSPEDSSIYLCSVEVPGGGYTFGSGTRLTVV.

The chain couples TRBV30 to TRBJ1-2, with unresolved D. Germline CDR1 and CDR2: GTSNPN and SVGIG (reference sequence). The CDR3 consists of 12 residues. V dropped 1 base and J dropped 4 bases, with 7 bases sitting between them. In DNA, the CDR3 is TGTGCCTGGAGTGATGTGGCCTATGGCTACACCTTC. Residues: CAWSDVAYGYTF.

The chain is built from TRBV21-1 and TRBJ2-3; the table's D call of TRBD1 was not tested on the DNA. TRBV21-1 represents a pseudogene. The CDR3 extends over 16 amino acids. As DNA, the CDR3 is TGTGCCAGCAGCAAAGGTCTTCCAGGTCGCACAGATACGCAGTATTTT. Translation: CASSKGLPGRTDTQYF.

This clone was seen more than once but under ten times. The CDR3 DNA sequence: TGTGCCAGCAGTACCCAACTCACCAGGGATCAGCCCCAGCATTTT. Its protein is CASSTQLTRDQPQHF. The chain links TRBV28 to TRBJ1-5; a possible D gene is TRBD1 (5 bases). CDR3 length equals 15 residues. Germline loops: CDR1 MDHEN, CDR2 SYDVKM. With 5 bases removed from V and 5 bases from J, the gap between germline ends came to 16 bases.

The rearrangement joins TRBV7-9 to TRBJ1-2; the D gene is possibly TRBD1 (6 bases). The CDR3 runs to 14 residues. The germline V gene has CDR1 SEHNR and CDR2 FQNEAQ (reference sequence). The germline V and J ends were trimmed by 5 bases and 2 bases, with 12 bases remaining between them. This CDR3 reads CASSRSDRNYGYTF. The CDR3 DNA sequence: TGTGCCAGCAGCAGGAGCGACAGGAACTATGGCTACACCTTC.

This clone was picked up one time. CDR3 region: CASSPLGGSVNEQFF. The CDR3 nucleotides read TGTGCCAGCTCACCACTTGGCGGGAGCGTCAATGAGCAGTTCTTC. The rearrangement uses TRBV18 and TRBJ2-1; 7 bases match TRBD2. CDR3 length: 15 residues. The V gene's germline CDR1 is KGHSH and CDR2 LQKENI. V trimming: 1 base; J trimming: 6 bases; junction bases outside the gene matches: 6.

The rearrangement uses TRBV7-9 and TRBJ1-1, with TRBD1 matching over 8 bases. The germline CDR1 and CDR2 sequences are SEHNR and FQNEAQ (reference sequence). CDR3 length: 14 residues. The trim removed 8 bases at V and 4 bases at J, leaving 9 bases unmatched. The CDR3 loop reads CASRGTGGSTEAFF. CDR3 DNA: TGTGCCAGCCGAGGAACAGGGGGGAGCACTGAAGCTTTCTTT.

This clone is a singleton in its sample. The genes are TRBV5-6 and TRBJ1-1, with D possibly matching TRBD1 (5 bases). The V gene lost 1 base and the J gene lost 0 bases, with 7 bases spanning the gap. The CDR3 contains 14 residues. Germline V gives CDR1 SGHDT, CDR2 YYEEEE. The CDR3 DNA is TGTGCCAGCAGCTTGAGGGGCATGAACACTGAAGCTTTCTTT. This codes for CASSLRGMNTEAFF.

This clone has a handful of counts. The genes are TRBV7-6 and TRBJ2-7, with 7 nucleotides matching TRBD1. The CDR3 consists of 18 residues. V lost 5 bases, J lost 1 base, and 17 bases stayed unmatched. Germline values: CDR1 SGHVS, CDR2 FNYEAQ. CDR3 DNA sequence: TGTGCCAGCAGCCGTACAGGGGAACTCGGAAGCCTATCCTACGAGCAGTACTTC. Translation: CASSRTGELGSLSYEQYF.

This clone was counted a few times. The chain has TRBV30 and TRBJ1-2; D is ambiguous. V was trimmed by 0 bases and J by 1 base, leaving 6 bases between them. The V gene's germline CDR1 is GTSNPN and CDR2 SVGIG (reference sequence). The CDR3 consists of 13 residues. This chain's CDR3 is CAWSVKHNYGYTF. The CDR3 nucleotides are TGTGCCTGGAGTGTAAAACATAACTATGGCTACACCTTC.

The V call is TRBV18, the J call TRBJ1-4; TRBD1 might be the D (6 bases). The length of the CDR3 is 15 residues. Trimming pared 3 bases from V and 6 bases from J, leaving 14 bases between. The germline CDR1 and CDR2 sequences are KGHSH and LQKENI. CDR3 coding DNA: TGTGCCAGCTCACCCCAGGGGTACCTATATGAAAAACTGTTTTTT. Its translation: CASSPQGYLYEKLFF.

The chain uses TRBV4-1 and TRBJ1-5; TRBD1 agrees at 9 bases. Germline V gives CDR1 MGHRA, CDR2 YSYEKL. This CDR3 contains 15 residues. J gave up 6 bases and V 1 base, and 4 bases lay outside the gene matches. The CDR3 loop is CASSQAGQGSQPQHF. The DNA of the CDR3 is TGCGCCAGCAGCCAAGCCGGACAGGGGAGTCAGCCCCAGCATTTT.